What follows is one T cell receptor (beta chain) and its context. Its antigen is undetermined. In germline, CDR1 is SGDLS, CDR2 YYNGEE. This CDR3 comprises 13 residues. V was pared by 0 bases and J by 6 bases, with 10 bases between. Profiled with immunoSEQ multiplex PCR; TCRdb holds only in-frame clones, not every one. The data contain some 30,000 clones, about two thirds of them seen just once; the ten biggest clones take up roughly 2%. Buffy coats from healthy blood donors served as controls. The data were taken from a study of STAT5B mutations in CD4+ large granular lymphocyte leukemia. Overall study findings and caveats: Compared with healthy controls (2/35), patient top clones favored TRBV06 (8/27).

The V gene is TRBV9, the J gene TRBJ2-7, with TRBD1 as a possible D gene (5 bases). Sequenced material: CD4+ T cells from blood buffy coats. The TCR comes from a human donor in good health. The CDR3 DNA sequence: TGTGCCAGCAGCGTAGGCAGGGTTGGCGAGCAGTACTTC. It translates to CASSVGRVGEQYF.